This TCR beta chain was obtained from a study of OX40 agonist ivuxolimab in advanced cancers. Germline V gene data show CDR1 as GTSNPN and CDR2 as SVGIG (reference sequence). This CDR3 contains 17 residues. V was clipped by 8 bases and J by 1 base; unmatched bases: 12. TCRdb keeps only in-frame clones here, not all; method: immunoSEQ multiplex PCR. This table has some 91,000 clones, about 89% appearing once. The input for sequencing was CD4+ or CD8+ T cells sorted from blood, taken in a trial of the OX40 agonist ivuxolimab. The chain links TRBV30 to TRBJ2-6, with 9 nucleotides matching TRBD1. The source of this sequence is an adult with an advanced solid tumor such as melanoma, head and neck, liver or kidney cancer. The CDR3 sequence: CALYRDRVLSGANVLTF. CDR3 sequence (DNA): TGTGCCCTTTACCGGGACAGGGTTTTGTCTGGGGCCAACGTCCTGACTTTC. Using reference TRBV30 and TRBJ2-6 for the parts outside the CDR3, the full variable domain is SQTIHQWPATLVQPVGSPLSLECTVEGTSNPNLYWYRQAAGRGLQLLFYSVGIGQISSEVPQNLSASRPQDRQFILSSKKLLLSDSGFYLCALYRDRVLSGANVLTFGAGSRLTVL.